Listed here is a single T cell receptor beta chain. Assay: immunoSEQ multiplex PCR; the TCRdb copy retains only in-frame clones and omits some. The sample consists of around 420,000 clones, 88% of them appearing once. The data stem from a study of blood T cell repertoires in COVID-19. Study context: From T cells, B-cell-depleted T cells, or PBMCs came the material, which was cDNA or gDNA.

Germline loops: CDR1 LNHDA, CDR2 SQIVND (reference sequence). The CDR3 extends over 15 amino acids. V lost 7 bases, J lost 1 base, and 13 bases lay in between. The sample taken for sequencing was PBMCs or T cells enriched from blood (not recorded which). The rearrangement links TRBV19 to TRBJ2-2, with D maybe TRBD2 (7 bases). This sequence originates from a woman aged 35 to 49 with acute COVID-19. The CDR3 nucleotides are TGTGCCAGTAATCGCGGGGGCGAGAACACCGGGGAGCTGTTTTTT. It yields the protein CASNRGGENTGELFF.